A single sample gave rise to the 29 T cell receptor beta chains below, sequenced in a study of blood T cell repertoires in COVID-19. Sequenced by immunoSEQ multiplex PCR; TCRdb stores in-frame clones only, minus some. The sample shows under 60,000 clones, around 86% of them seen only once. Sequencing was done on a sample of peripheral blood. These receptor sequences come from a human donor in a cohort sampled during active COVID-19.

The rearrangement uses TRBV5-4 and TRBJ1-6, with D possibly matching TRBD1 (6 bases). V gave up 5 bases and J gave up 7 bases, with 16 bases separating them. The germline gives CDR1 SGHNT, CDR2 YYREEE (reference sequence). The CDR3 totals 15 residues. CDR3 sequence (DNA): TGTGCCAGCAGTAATTCGGGGGGCGGCAATTCACCCCTCCACTTT. This translates into CASSNSGGGNSPLHF.

The rearrangement joins TRBV30 to TRBJ1-1; a possible D gene is TRBD1 (5 bases). V was trimmed by 3 bases and J by 3 bases, leaving 8 bases between them. Germline V gives CDR1 GTSNPN, CDR2 SVGIG (reference sequence). The CDR3 loop spans 12 amino acids. CDR3 residues: CAWREGHTEAFF. The CDR3 DNA reads as TGTGCCTGGAGGGAGGGGCACACTGAAGCTTTCTTT.

The V and J genes are TRBV19 and TRBJ2-5, with TRBD1 as a possible D gene (6 bases). V lost 1 base, J lost 4 bases, and 16 bases lay in between. The CDR3 is 16 residues long. Looked up from germline, CDR1 is LNHDA and CDR2 is SQIVND (reference sequence). The CDR3 DNA reads TGTGCCAGTAGTATAGGGCAGATTTGGGGGCCAGAGACCCAGTACTTC. Residues: CASSIGQIWGPETQYF.

V is TRBV29-1 and J is TRBJ2-7, with 7 bases aligning to TRBD1. V gave up 6 bases and J gave up 1 base; unmatched junction bases: 0. CDR1 is SQVTM and CDR2 is ANQGSEA in the germline V gene. The CDR3 has 11 residues. CDR3 sequence reads: CSVGQSYEQYF. DNA for the CDR3: TGCAGCGTGGGACAGTCCTACGAGCAGTACTTC.

The chain combines TRBV11-1 with TRBJ2-1; TRBD1 aligns across 9 bases. The junction had 13 bases not matched to a gene; V was cut back by 4 bases and J by 12 bases. CDR3 length: 15 residues. Germline CDR1 is SGHAT and CDR2 is FQDESV (reference sequence). The CDR3 bases are TGTGCCAGCAGCTCCGACAGGGGGGCCCTACAGGGGCAGTTCTTC. It codes for CASSSDRGALQGQFF.

The chain employs TRBV4-3 and TRBJ2-1; the match to TRBD1 covers 11 bases. The CDR3 totals 15 residues. With 4 bases clipped from V and 7 bases from J, the junction kept 6 bases outside the gene matches. Germline CDR1 reads LGHNA; CDR2 reads YSLEER. The CDR3 loop is CASSRGQGAGNEQFF. CDR3 nucleotide sequence: TGCGCCAGCAGCCGTGGACAGGGGGCGGGTAATGAGCAGTTCTTC.

The rearrangement links TRBV28 to TRBJ1-1; 8 bases are shared with TRBD1. CDR1 is MDHEN and CDR2 is SYDVKM in the germline V gene. The trim removed 3 bases at V and 3 bases at J, leaving 6 bases unmatched. CDR3 size: 15 residues. The CDR3 DNA reads TGTGCCAGCAGTTTCCTGACAGGGGTAGACACTGAAGCTTTCTTT. This gives the protein CASSFLTGVDTEAFF.

This chain links TRBV14 with TRBJ2-1, with 8 bases aligning to TRBD2. With 4 bases clipped from V and 8 bases from J, the junction kept 10 bases outside the gene matches. CDR1 and CDR2 (germline): SGHDN, FVKESK. The CDR3 runs to 15 residues. The CDR3 DNA follows: TGTGCCAGCAGCCCTCCCGGGACTAGGGTAGATGAGCAGTTCTTC. This codes for CASSPPGTRVDEQFF.

The chain is built from TRBV18 and TRBJ2-1; 15 nucleotides agree with TRBD2. V lost 1 base, J lost 6 bases, and 7 bases stayed unmatched. This CDR3 spans 18 amino acids. Germline CDR1 and CDR2: KGHSH and LQKENI. The CDR3 bases are TGTGCCAGCTCACCACTGGGACTAGCGGGAGGTTCGGGCAATGAGCAGTTCTTC. Its translation is CASSPLGLAGGSGNEQFF.

The chain links TRBV19 to TRBJ2-5, with TRBD2 as a possible D gene (6 bases). Germline CDR1 and CDR2: LNHDA and SQIVND (reference sequence). Trimming shortened V by 3 bases and J by 5 bases, and 10 bases separated the two germline ends. The CDR3 spans 13 residues. CDR3 nucleotide sequence: TGTGCCAGTAGTATGGGGGGAGTTGAGACCCAGTACTTC. It translates to CASSMGGVETQYF.

This clone appeared once. The chain couples TRBV6-5 to TRBJ2-7, with D tentatively TRBD2 (5 bases). The CDR3 totals 13 residues. CDR1 is MNHEY, CDR2 SVGAGI, per germline. Between the trimmed V and J ends, which lost 0 bases and 3 bases, there was a span of 6 bases. The CDR3 protein is CASSYSSDYEQYF. The CDR3 DNA is TGTGCCAGCAGTTACTCTAGCGACTACGAGCAGTACTTC.

The chain recombines TRBV3-1 (or the pseudogene TRBV3-2) with TRBJ1-2; TRBD1 agrees at 12 bases. The V gene end was trimmed by 2 bases and the J gene end by 1 base; junction bases not matched to a gene: 11. The V gene's germline CDR1 is LGHDT and CDR2 YNNKEL (reference sequence). The CDR3 consists of 19 residues. CDR3 bases: TGTGCCAGCAGCCAAAGAAGGGGGACAGGGGGCCTAGGTAACTATGGCTACACCTTC. Its protein is CASSQRRGTGGLGNYGYTF.

The genes are TRBV5-1 and TRBJ1-1; tentatively, D is TRBD1 (6 bases). V gave up 2 bases and J gave up 2 bases, with 10 bases separating them. The CDR3 extends over 14 amino acids. CDR1 and CDR2 (germline): SGHRS, YFSETQ. The CDR3 region is CASSFEGHNTEAFF. CDR3 DNA sequence: TGCGCCAGCAGCTTTGAGGGACATAACACTGAAGCTTTCTTT.

This chain uses TRBV28 with TRBJ2-1; possibly TRBD2 for D (7 bases). V lost 7 bases, J lost 3 bases, and 13 bases lay in between. This CDR3 has 14 amino acids. The germline gives CDR1 MDHEN, CDR2 SYDVKM. As DNA, the CDR3 is TGTGCCAGCACTGAGGGGGGGAACTACAATGAGCAGTTCTTC. It encodes CASTEGGNYNEQFF.

This clone was detected only a few times. V usage is TRBV2 and J usage is TRBJ2-7; 7 nucleotides line up with TRBD1. Germline CDR1 and CDR2: SNHLY and FYNNEI. The length of the CDR3 is 14 residues. Germline trimming cut 7 bases from V and 0 bases from J; bases unmatched to any gene: 6. CDR3 sequence: CASTDRVSSYEQYF. For the CDR3, the DNA is TGTGCCAGCACCGACAGGGTGAGCTCCTACGAGCAGTACTTC.

This clone was observed a handful of times. This rearrangement joins TRBV2 to TRBJ2-7, with 10 bases fitting TRBD2. The V segment lost 8 bases and the J segment 6 bases; nucleotides outside the gene matches: 10. The CDR3 contains 14 residues. Germline V gene sequence: CDR1 SNHLY, CDR2 FYNNEI. CDR3 sequence reads: CASDGASGSSEQYF. As DNA, the CDR3 is TGTGCCAGCGATGGGGCTAGCGGGAGCTCCGAGCAGTACTTC.

The chain links TRBV7-6 to TRBJ2-7; 9 bases map to TRBD2. Germline CDR1 reads SGHVS; CDR2 reads FNYEAQ. Germline trimming cut 5 bases from V and 3 bases from J; bases unmatched to any gene: 8. The CDR3 runs 15 residues. This CDR3 is CASSPTSGRNYEQYF. The CDR3 bases are TGTGCCAGCAGCCCAACTAGCGGGCGTAACTACGAGCAGTACTTC.

This rearrangement joins TRBV5-6 to TRBJ1-2, with 7 positions matching TRBD1. Germline V gene lookup returns CDR1 SGHDT and CDR2 YYEEEE. The CDR3 covers 13 residues. After removal of 2 bases from V and 13 bases from J, the junction contained 11 bases not matched to a gene. The CDR3 reads CASSFQYRDSFTF. Here the CDR3 DNA reads TGTGCCAGCAGCTTCCAGTACCGGGACAGCTTCACCTTC.

The chain recombines TRBV5-1 with TRBJ1-1, with 9 positions matching TRBD1. After removal of 4 bases from V and 4 bases from J, the junction contained 11 bases not matched to a gene. Germline V lookup: CDR1 SGHRS, CDR2 YFSETQ. This CDR3 has 16 residues. CDR3 protein: CASSPGTGFLVTEAFF. The CDR3 DNA is TGCGCCAGCAGCCCTGGGACAGGGTTTTTGGTCACTGAAGCTTTCTTT. Full variable domain (missing parts from reference TRBV5-1 and TRBJ1-1): KAGVTQTPRYLIKTRGQQVTLSCSPISGHRSVSWYQQTPGQGLQFLFEYFSETQRNKGNFPGRFSGRQFSNSRSEMNVSTLELGDSALYLCASSPGTGFLVTEAFFGQGTRLTVV.

The chain uses TRBV2 and TRBJ1-6, with 8 bases aligning to TRBD1. Germline V gene sequence: CDR1 SNHLY, CDR2 FYNNEI. This CDR3 contains 14 residues. The ends lost 10 bases at V and 6 bases at J; junction bases unmatched: 8. The CDR3 reads CATLPGQGNSPLHF. The CDR3 DNA reads TGTGCCACCCTACCTGGACAGGGTAATTCACCCCTCCACTTT.

The J gene is TRBJ2-7, the V gene TRBV5-1; D is possibly TRBD2 (5 bases). Looked up from germline, CDR1 is SGHRS and CDR2 is YFSETQ. The CDR3 contains 15 residues. Trimming left V 0 bases short and J 3 bases short, with 13 bases between. Written as DNA, the CDR3 is TGCGCCAGCAGCTTGGCAACCCAACGGGGCTACGAGCAGTACTTC. This codes for CASSLATQRGYEQYF.

The chain has TRBV18 and TRBJ2-1, with TRBD2 identical over 10 bases. The CDR3 covers 14 residues. Germline trimming cut 4 bases from V and 6 bases from J; bases unmatched to any gene: 3. Germline V gene lookup returns CDR1 KGHSH and CDR2 LQKENI. The CDR3 loop is CASSLAGGSNEQFF. CDR3 nucleotides: TGTGCCAGCTCACTAGCGGGAGGTAGCAATGAGCAGTTCTTC.

CDR3 region: CASSLTGLGSRRYGYTF. The CDR3 region has the DNA TGTGCCAGCAGTCTCACCGGCCTCGGTTCCAGGAGGTATGGCTACACCTTC. The chain joins TRBV27 to TRBJ1-2; no firm D call. Looked up from germline, CDR1 is MNHEY and CDR2 is SMNVEV (reference sequence). The CDR3 has 17 amino acids. V shed 5 bases and J shed 5 bases, with 24 bases lying between them.

This clone came up a few times. The chain has TRBV19 and TRBJ2-3; 9 bases are shared with TRBD2. The germline V gene encodes CDR1 LNHDA and CDR2 SQIVND (reference sequence). The trim removed 4 bases at V and 1 base at J, leaving 3 bases unmatched. This CDR3 has 15 residues. The CDR3 here is CASSSGRAGTDTQYF. CDR3 nucleotide sequence: TGTGCCAGTAGTAGCGGGAGGGCCGGCACAGATACGCAGTATTTT.

The DNA of the CDR3 is TGTGCCAGCAGCCAGTCCGGGACTAGCCATACCGGGGAGCTGTTTTTT. This translates into CASSQSGTSHTGELFF. The chain couples TRBV3-1 (or the pseudogene TRBV3-2) to TRBJ2-2; 9 nucleotides match TRBD2. The J segment lost 5 bases and the V segment lost 3 bases, leaving 7 bases of the junction unmatched. This CDR3 has 16 residues. The germline CDR1 and CDR2 sequences are LGHDT and YNNKEL (reference sequence).

CDR3 amino acids: CASSLRQGNQPQHF. CDR3 bases: TGTGCCAGCAGCTTAAGACAGGGCAATCAGCCCCAGCATTTT. The rearrangement joins TRBV7-2 to TRBJ1-5, with D perhaps matching TRBD1 (6 bases). The V gene lost 2 bases and the J gene lost 2 bases, with 7 bases spanning the gap. CDR1 is SGHTA, CDR2 FQGNSA, per germline. The CDR3 consists of 14 residues. Full variable domain (outside the CDR3, taken from reference TRBV7-2 and TRBJ1-5): GAGVSQSPSNKVTEKGKDVELRCDPISGHTALYWYRQSLGQGLEFLIYFQGNSAPDKSGLPSDRFSAERTGGSVSTLTIQRTQQEDSAVYLCASSLRQGNQPQHFGDGTRLSIL.

The rearrangement links TRBV7-2 to TRBJ1-3; no clear D. Germline V gene lookup returns CDR1 SGHTA and CDR2 FQGNSA. The CDR3 spans 16 residues. Trimming stripped 0 bases from V and 0 bases from J, with 9 bases between. CDR3 sequence reads: CASSLATTTSGNTIYF. DNA of the CDR3: TGTGCCAGCAGCTTAGCTACGACAACCTCTGGAAACACCATATATTTT.

The V gene is TRBV27, the J gene TRBJ1-5; the D gene is possibly TRBD1 (6 bases). The CDR3 contains 14 residues. The V end lost 6 bases, the J end lost 9 bases, and 18 bases lay between the germline ends. Germline CDR1 is MNHEY and CDR2 is SMNVEV (reference sequence). The CDR3 protein is CASRRQVAQGPQHF. DNA of the CDR3: TGTGCCAGCAGGAGACAGGTGGCCCAGGGGCCCCAGCATTTT.

The chain couples TRBV7-4 to TRBJ1-2, with D perhaps matching TRBD1 (5 bases). The CDR3 extends over 11 amino acids. V was trimmed by 3 bases and J by 6 bases, leaving 5 bases between them. CDR1 and CDR2 (germline): SGHVT, SQSDAQ. DNA for the CDR3: TGTGCCAGCAGCTTCAGGGATGGCTACACCTTC. Encoded protein: CASSFRDGYTF.